These T cell receptor beta chains were read from a single sample in a study of blood T cell repertoires in COVID-19. Clones were sequenced by immunoSEQ multiplex PCR, and TCRdb holds only the in-frame ones, with some missing. The table includes 340,000 or so clones, about 83% detected once. Material for sequencing was peripheral blood. The receptors originated from a man aged 25 to 45 with active or convalescent COVID-19. The CDR3 runs from the conserved cysteine through the conserved F or W. Fields, in order: J gene, V gene, D gene, CDR3 length, clone size, CDR3 protein, CDR3 DNA. A D gene is named only where the DNA matches it firmly. Size is omitted from some rows. Given values are once, few, many or a class for expanded clones.

j_call: TRBJ2-7
v_call: TRBV28
d_call: -
cdr3_length: 14
clone_size: -
cdr3_aa: CASQGTAPHYEQYF
cdr3_nt: TGTGCCAGCCAGGGAACCGCGCCCCATTACGAGCAGTACTTC

j_call: TRBJ2-3
v_call: TRBV27
d_call: -
cdr3_length: 13
clone_size: once
cdr3_aa: CASREQGTDTQYF
cdr3_nt: TGTGCCAGCAGGGAACAGGGCACAGATACGCAGTATTTT

j_call: TRBJ1-1
v_call: TRBV5-1
d_call: -
cdr3_length: 15
clone_size: -
cdr3_aa: CASSLGGWGDTEAFF
cdr3_nt: TGCGCCAGCAGCTTGGGTGGGTGGGGGGACACTGAAGCTTTCTTT

j_call: TRBJ2-3
v_call: TRBV3-1/TRBV3-2
d_call: TRBD2
cdr3_length: 16
clone_size: -
cdr3_aa: CASSSQRGAGTDTQYF
cdr3_nt: TGTGCCAGCAGTTCCCAGCGGGGGGCGGGCACAGATACGCAGTATTTT

j_call: TRBJ1-2
v_call: TRBV28
d_call: TRBD1
cdr3_length: 15
clone_size: -
cdr3_aa: CASSLWGGQGYGYTF
cdr3_nt: TGTGCCAGCAGTTTATGGGGGGGACAGGGCTATGGCTACACCTTC

j_call: TRBJ2-3
v_call: TRBV15
d_call: TRBD1
cdr3_length: 16
clone_size: -
cdr3_aa: CATSSGTGGAGDTQYF
cdr3_nt: TGTGCCACCAGCAGTGGGACAGGGGGCGCGGGAGATACGCAGTATTTT

j_call: TRBJ2-3
v_call: TRBV29-1
d_call: TRBD2
cdr3_length: 16
clone_size: -
cdr3_aa: CSVVTRTSGNTDTQYF
cdr3_nt: TGCAGCGTCGTGACCCGGACTAGCGGAAACACAGATACGCAGTATTTT

j_call: TRBJ2-1
v_call: TRBV6-1
d_call: TRBD1
cdr3_length: 16
clone_size: -
cdr3_aa: CASSERRQGAYNEQFF
cdr3_nt: TGTGCCAGCAGTGAAAGAAGACAGGGGGCCTACAATGAGCAGTTCTTC

j_call: TRBJ2-2
v_call: TRBV24-1
d_call: -
cdr3_length: 16
clone_size: -
cdr3_aa: CATSDFGTLNTGELFF
cdr3_nt: TGTGCCACCAGTGATTTTGGGACACTTAACACCGGGGAGCTGTTTTTT

j_call: TRBJ1-1
v_call: TRBV6-2/TRBV6-3
d_call: TRBD1
cdr3_length: 14
clone_size: -
cdr3_aa: CASSQHRGRTEAFF
cdr3_nt: TGTGCCAGCAGCCAACACAGGGGAAGGACTGAAGCTTTCTTT

j_call: TRBJ2-2
v_call: TRBV5-4
d_call: TRBD1
cdr3_length: 16
clone_size: once
cdr3_aa: CASSSTGTGSTGELFF
cdr3_nt: TGTGCCAGCAGCTCGACCGGGACAGGTTCGACCGGGGAGCTGTTTTTT

j_call: TRBJ1-2
v_call: TRBV4-3
d_call: -
cdr3_length: 16
clone_size: -
cdr3_aa: CASSQDIGGTDYGYTF
cdr3_nt: TGCGCCAGCAGCCAAGATATTGGGGGGACCGACTATGGCTACACCTTC

j_call: TRBJ2-2
v_call: TRBV9
d_call: -
cdr3_length: 16
clone_size: -
cdr3_aa: CASSVKGLPYTGELFF
cdr3_nt: TGTGCCAGCAGCGTAAAGGGGCTACCTTACACCGGGGAGCTGTTTTTT

j_call: TRBJ1-6
v_call: TRBV6-5
d_call: -
cdr3_length: 13
clone_size: -
cdr3_aa: CASSPRSVSPLHF
cdr3_nt: TGTGCCAGCAGTCCCCGTTCGGTTTCACCCCTCCACTTT

j_call: TRBJ1-2
v_call: TRBV27
d_call: TRBD1
cdr3_length: 16
clone_size: -
cdr3_aa: CASSFLGTGLGYGYTF
cdr3_nt: TGTGCCAGCAGTTTCCTCGGGACAGGTCTTGGCTATGGCTACACCTTC

j_call: TRBJ1-1
v_call: TRBV29-1
d_call: TRBD1
cdr3_length: 13
clone_size: few
cdr3_aa: CSVSRGLGTEAFF
cdr3_nt: TGCAGCGTTTCCAGGGGGCTCGGCACTGAAGCTTTCTTT

j_call: TRBJ1-2
v_call: TRBV11-2
d_call: -
cdr3_length: 14
clone_size: -
cdr3_aa: CASSRGGGAYGYTF
cdr3_nt: TGTGCCAGCAGCCGAGGTGGGGGGGCCTATGGCTACACCTTC

j_call: TRBJ1-4
v_call: TRBV2
d_call: -
cdr3_length: 13
clone_size: -
cdr3_aa: CATGGKWHEKLFF
cdr3_nt: TGTGCCACCGGGGGGAAGTGGCATGAAAAACTGTTTTTT

j_call: TRBJ2-3
v_call: TRBV2
d_call: TRBD2
cdr3_length: 14
clone_size: -
cdr3_aa: CASGTSGWADTQYF
cdr3_nt: TGTGCCAGCGGGACTAGCGGGTGGGCAGATACGCAGTATTTT

j_call: TRBJ1-2
v_call: TRBV6-2/TRBV6-3
d_call: TRBD1
cdr3_length: 16
clone_size: -
cdr3_aa: CASSSTKLTGTHGYTF
cdr3_nt: TGTGCCAGCAGTTCCACGAAGTTGACAGGGACACATGGCTACACCTTC

j_call: TRBJ2-5
v_call: TRBV7-2
d_call: TRBD2
cdr3_length: 17
clone_size: -
cdr3_aa: CASSLEGIAGGPETQYF
cdr3_nt: TGTGCCAGCAGCTTAGAAGGTATAGCGGGAGGGCCCGAGACCCAGTACTTC

j_call: TRBJ2-3
v_call: TRBV7-2
d_call: -
cdr3_length: 16
clone_size: -
cdr3_aa: CASSLPRGGALDTQYF
cdr3_nt: TGTGCCAGCAGCCTCCCGAGGGGGGGGGCCTTAGATACGCAGTATTTT

j_call: TRBJ1-1
v_call: TRBV19
d_call: -
cdr3_length: 13
clone_size: -
cdr3_aa: CASSIDTVGEAFF
cdr3_nt: TGTGCCAGTAGTATAGACACAGTTGGTGAAGCTTTCTTT

j_call: TRBJ1-6
v_call: TRBV19
d_call: TRBD1
cdr3_length: 15
clone_size: -
cdr3_aa: CASSIVGQGATPLHF
cdr3_nt: TGTGCCAGTAGTATAGTCGGACAGGGGGCCACACCCCTCCACTTT

j_call: TRBJ2-3
v_call: TRBV7-9
d_call: TRBD1
cdr3_length: 15
clone_size: -
cdr3_aa: CASSLEGAFGDTQYF
cdr3_nt: TGTGCCAGCAGTTTAGAGGGGGCTTTCGGAGATACGCAGTATTTT

j_call: TRBJ1-1
v_call: TRBV11-2
d_call: -
cdr3_length: 15
clone_size: -
cdr3_aa: CASSLAAGRGTEAFF
cdr3_nt: TGTGCCAGCAGCTTAGCTGCAGGGAGGGGCACTGAAGCTTTCTTT

j_call: TRBJ1-1
v_call: TRBV30
d_call: -
cdr3_length: 14
clone_size: -
cdr3_aa: CAWGSGEENTEAFF
cdr3_nt: TGTGCCTGGGGATCGGGGGAAGAGAACACTGAAGCTTTCTTT

j_call: TRBJ2-1
v_call: TRBV3-1/TRBV3-2
d_call: TRBD1
cdr3_length: 17
clone_size: -
cdr3_aa: CASSQDRDSWGYNEQFF
cdr3_nt: TGTGCCAGCAGCCAAGATCGGGACAGCTGGGGGTACAATGAGCAGTTCTTC

j_call: TRBJ2-1
v_call: TRBV6-6
d_call: TRBD2
cdr3_length: 23
clone_size: -
cdr3_aa: CASSRAPGLAGGLFLLAYNEQFF
cdr3_nt: TGTGCCAGCAGTCGCGCCCCGGGACTAGCGGGAGGGCTCTTCCTCTTAGCCTACAATGAGCAGTTCTTC

j_call: TRBJ1-2
v_call: TRBV2
d_call: -
cdr3_length: 13
clone_size: -
cdr3_aa: CASSEQASYGYTF
cdr3_nt: TGTGCCAGCAGCGAACAGGCCTCCTATGGCTACACCTTC

j_call: TRBJ2-5
v_call: TRBV5-4
d_call: TRBD2
cdr3_length: 15
clone_size: -
cdr3_aa: CASNSGGAREETQYF
cdr3_nt: TGTGCCAGCAATAGCGGGGGGGCCAGAGAAGAGACCCAGTACTTC

j_call: TRBJ1-3
v_call: TRBV6-2/TRBV6-3
d_call: TRBD1
cdr3_length: 15
clone_size: few
cdr3_aa: CASSPQGEFGNTIYF
cdr3_nt: TGTGCCAGCAGTCCCCAGGGGGAGTTTGGAAACACCATATATTTT

j_call: TRBJ2-7
v_call: TRBV27
d_call: -
cdr3_length: 13
clone_size: -
cdr3_aa: CASSRGMLYEQYF
cdr3_nt: TGTGCCAGCAGTCGAGGAATGCTCTACGAGCAGTACTTC

j_call: TRBJ1-1
v_call: TRBV6-5
d_call: TRBD1
cdr3_length: 14
clone_size: once
cdr3_aa: CASSYRDRNTEAFF
cdr3_nt: TGTGCCAGCAGTTACCGGGACAGGAACACTGAAGCTTTCTTT

j_call: TRBJ1-4
v_call: TRBV3-1/TRBV3-2
d_call: -
cdr3_length: 13
clone_size: -
cdr3_aa: CASSQLTGEKLFF
cdr3_nt: TGTGCCAGCAGCCAGTTAACGGGGGAAAAACTGTTTTTT

j_call: TRBJ2-6
v_call: TRBV21-1
d_call: -
cdr3_length: 17
clone_size: -
cdr3_aa: CASSGLSTFSGANVLTF
cdr3_nt: TGTGCCAGCAGTGGACTCTCCACTTTCTCTGGGGCCAACGTCCTGACTTTC

j_call: TRBJ2-7
v_call: TRBV7-2
d_call: -
cdr3_length: 12
clone_size: few
cdr3_aa: CASSLSGSEQYF
cdr3_nt: TGTGCCAGCAGCTTATCAGGGTCCGAGCAGTACTTC

j_call: TRBJ2-7
v_call: TRBV9
d_call: TRBD2
cdr3_length: 14
clone_size: many
cdr3_aa: CASSVAGGIYEQYF
cdr3_nt: TGTGCCAGCAGCGTAGCGGGAGGGATCTACGAGCAGTACTTC

j_call: TRBJ2-3
v_call: TRBV11-2
d_call: -
cdr3_length: 17
clone_size: -
cdr3_aa: CASSAPWGTCGTDTQYF
cdr3_nt: TGTGCCAGCAGCGCACCTTGGGGGACATGTGGCACAGATACGCAGTATTTT

j_call: TRBJ2-7
v_call: TRBV4-3
d_call: TRBD2
cdr3_length: 15
clone_size: -
cdr3_aa: CASSQDLAGDYEQYF
cdr3_nt: TGCGCCAGCAGCCAAGATCTAGCGGGGGACTACGAGCAGTACTTC

j_call: TRBJ2-7
v_call: TRBV9
d_call: TRBD2
cdr3_length: 15
clone_size: -
cdr3_aa: CASSVGAGETYEQYF
cdr3_nt: TGTGCCAGCAGCGTAGGAGCGGGAGAGACCTACGAGCAGTACTTC

j_call: TRBJ2-5
v_call: TRBV7-2
d_call: TRBD1
cdr3_length: 16
clone_size: -
cdr3_aa: CASSLKGGILVETQYF
cdr3_nt: TGTGCCAGCAGCTTAAAAGGGGGCATTCTGGTAGAGACCCAGTACTTC

j_call: TRBJ2-2
v_call: TRBV5-1
d_call: -
cdr3_length: 11
clone_size: few
cdr3_aa: CASTYTGELFF
cdr3_nt: TGCGCCAGCACCTACACCGGGGAGCTGTTTTTT

j_call: TRBJ2-3
v_call: TRBV9
d_call: -
cdr3_length: 14
clone_size: -
cdr3_aa: CASSAQVREDTQYF
cdr3_nt: TGTGCCAGCAGCGCCCAGGTGAGGGAAGATACGCAGTATTTT

j_call: TRBJ2-3
v_call: TRBV28
d_call: -
cdr3_length: 14
clone_size: -
cdr3_aa: CASSQGGSTDTQYF
cdr3_nt: TGTGCCAGCAGCCAAGGGGGTAGCACAGATACGCAGTATTTT

j_call: TRBJ2-3
v_call: TRBV5-1
d_call: TRBD1
cdr3_length: 15
clone_size: -
cdr3_aa: CASSFRDREADTQYF
cdr3_nt: TGCGCCAGCAGCTTCCGGGACAGGGAGGCAGATACGCAGTATTTT

j_call: TRBJ2-7
v_call: TRBV11-2
d_call: TRBD2
cdr3_length: 14
clone_size: -
cdr3_aa: CASSPGGLAYEQYF
cdr3_nt: TGTGCCAGCAGCCCCGGGGGACTAGCCTACGAGCAGTACTTC

j_call: TRBJ1-4
v_call: TRBV7-2
d_call: -
cdr3_length: 18
clone_size: -
cdr3_aa: CASSLAPETDRTNEKLFF
cdr3_nt: TGTGCCAGCAGCTTAGCTCCCGAGACGGACAGAACTAATGAAAAACTGTTTTTT

j_call: TRBJ2-3
v_call: TRBV10-3
d_call: TRBD2
cdr3_length: 15
clone_size: -
cdr3_aa: CAISESLAGGDTQYF
cdr3_nt: TGTGCCATCAGTGAGTCGTTAGCGGGAGGAGATACGCAGTATTTT